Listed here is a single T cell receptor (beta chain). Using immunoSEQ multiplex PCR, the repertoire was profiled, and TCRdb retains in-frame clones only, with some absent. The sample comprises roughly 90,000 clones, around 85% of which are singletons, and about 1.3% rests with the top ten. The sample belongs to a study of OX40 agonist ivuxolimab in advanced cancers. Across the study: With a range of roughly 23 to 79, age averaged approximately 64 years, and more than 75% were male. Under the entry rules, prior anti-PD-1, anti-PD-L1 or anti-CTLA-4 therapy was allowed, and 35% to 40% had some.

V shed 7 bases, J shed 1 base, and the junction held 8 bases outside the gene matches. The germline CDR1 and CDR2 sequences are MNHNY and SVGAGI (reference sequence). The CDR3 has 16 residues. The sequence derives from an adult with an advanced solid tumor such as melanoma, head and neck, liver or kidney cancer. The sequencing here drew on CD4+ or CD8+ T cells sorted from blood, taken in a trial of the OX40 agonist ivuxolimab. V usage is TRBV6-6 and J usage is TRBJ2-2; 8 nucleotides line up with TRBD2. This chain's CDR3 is CASTLRLALNTGELFF. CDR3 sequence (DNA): TGTGCCAGCACCTTGCGACTAGCGCTGAACACCGGGGAGCTGTTTTTT.